These 5 T cell receptor beta chains came from one sample sequenced in a study of cytomegalovirus exposure and HLA in healthy donors. Primers for the PCR totalled 60 Vbeta and 13 Jbeta. The data were produced by immunoSEQ multiplex PCR, yet TCRdb's version contains in-frame clones alone and is incomplete. The sample has around 120,000 clones; roughly 80% are singletons. Sequenced: PBMCs. These receptors were obtained from a young man in good health and CMV-seronegative.

The CDR3 coding sequence is TGTGCCATCAGTGAGTCTGTCGGGAGCGGGAGGGTGAATGAGCAGTTCTTC. Amino acids: CAISESVGSGRVNEQFF. The chain recombines TRBV10-3 with TRBJ2-1, with 10 nucleotides matching TRBD2. This CDR3 has 17 residues. Germline assignment: CDR1 ENHRY and CDR2 SYGVKD. V trimming: 0 bases; J trimming: 7 bases; junction bases outside the gene matches: 9.

The chain is built from TRBV6-5 and TRBJ1-1; possible D gene TRBD1, 6 bases. Trimming cost V 4 bases and J 0 bases, with 9 bases left between them. This CDR3 has 14 amino acids. Germline V gene data show CDR1 as MNHEY and CDR2 as SVGAGI. The CDR3 nucleotides are TGTGCCAGCAGTTCACAGGGAATGAACACTGAAGCTTTCTTT. Translated: CASSSQGMNTEAFF.

This clone was seen once. The chain couples TRBV11-2 to TRBJ1-2, with a tentative D call TRBD1 (5 bases). V was trimmed by 5 bases and J by 8 bases, leaving 24 bases between them. The CDR3 covers 16 residues. The germline V gene encodes CDR1 SGHAT and CDR2 FQNNGV. CDR3 nucleotide sequence: TGTGCCAGCAGCCCATCCGGGACGGGGGTATTTGGGGGCTACACCTTC. It is translated as CASSPSGTGVFGGYTF. The whole variable domain, filled in from reference TRBV11-2 and TRBJ1-2, reads EAGVAQSPRYKIIEKRQSVAFWCNPISGHATLYWYQQILGQGPKLLIQFQNNGVVDDSQLPKDRFSAERLKGVDSTLKIQPAKLEDSAVYLCASSPSGTGVFGGYTFGSGTRLTVV.

The chain uses TRBV7-6 and TRBJ2-3; the match to TRBD1 covers 8 bases. This CDR3 has 16 residues. The germline V gene has CDR1 SGHVS and CDR2 FNYEAQ. Trimming at V came to 4 bases and at J to 6 bases, leaving 12 bases not matched to a gene. The DNA of the CDR3 is TGTGCCAGCAGCTCCGGACAGGGACGGATAGGGGATACGCAGTATTTT. Encoded protein: CASSSGQGRIGDTQYF. Full variable domain (remainder filled in from reference TRBV7-6 and TRBJ2-3): GAGVSQSPRYKVTKRGQDVALRCDPISGHVSLYWYRQALGQGPEFLTYFNYEAQQDKSGLPNDRFSAERPEGSISTLTIQRTEQRDSAMYRCASSSGQGRIGDTQYFGPGTRLTVL.

The chain uses TRBV6-5 and TRBJ2-1; D unclear. V gave up 2 bases and J gave up 8 bases, with 4 bases separating them. Germline lookup yields CDR1 MNHEY and CDR2 SVGAGI. The CDR3 spans 11 residues. The CDR3, as DNA: TGTGCCAGCAGTTACAGAGATGAGCAGTTCTTC. Amino acid sequence: CASSYRDEQFF.